This TCR beta chain was captured in a study of control samples from healthy donors and cancer patients. V lost 2 bases and J 5 bases, leaving 15 bases between the germline ends. Germline V gene data show CDR1 as LNHDA and CDR2 as SQIVND (reference sequence). The CDR3 sequence is 15 residues long. This clone was found a few times. Generated by immunoSEQ multiplex PCR, the TCRdb table keeps only in-frame clones and is missing some. The profile covers 40,000 to 50,000 clones, with approximately 82% appearing a single time and 45% to 50% taken by the ten largest. The V and J genes are TRBV19 and TRBJ1-1, with D perhaps matching TRBD1 (6 bases). Source material: blood. The TCR comes from a man in his sixties in good health. CDR3 protein: CASSIFGGGGTEAFF. As DNA, the CDR3 is TGTGCCAGTAGTATATTTGGCGGAGGGGGTACTGAAGCTTTCTTT.